This T cell receptor (beta chain) was sequenced for a study of cytomegalovirus exposure and HLA in healthy donors. General study results and limits: A later analysis found that most CMV-associated TCR beta chains appeared HLA-restricted. The listing of some 170 TCR beta chains classed them as cytomegalovirus-associated.

Vbeta (60) and Jbeta (13) primers were used in the PCR. Measured with immunoSEQ multiplex PCR; TCRdb has only the in-frame clones, and not every one. The sample includes 200,000 to 250,000 clones, about 81% seen only once; the top ten take roughly 7.4%. The V gene's germline CDR1 is SNHLY and CDR2 FYNNEI. The CDR3 runs to 15 residues. After removal of 5 bases from V and 5 bases from J, the junction contained 6 bases not matched to a gene. About this clone itself: The antigen is undetermined.

Sequencing was done on a sample of PBMCs. This clonotype originated in a woman aged 60-75 years in good health and CMV-seropositive. The chain joins TRBV2 to TRBJ2-5, with 12 bases that match TRBD1. CDR3 amino acids: CASSPGTGGGETQYF. The CDR3, as DNA: TGTGCCAGCAGTCCCGGGACAGGGGGCGGGGAGACCCAGTACTTC.